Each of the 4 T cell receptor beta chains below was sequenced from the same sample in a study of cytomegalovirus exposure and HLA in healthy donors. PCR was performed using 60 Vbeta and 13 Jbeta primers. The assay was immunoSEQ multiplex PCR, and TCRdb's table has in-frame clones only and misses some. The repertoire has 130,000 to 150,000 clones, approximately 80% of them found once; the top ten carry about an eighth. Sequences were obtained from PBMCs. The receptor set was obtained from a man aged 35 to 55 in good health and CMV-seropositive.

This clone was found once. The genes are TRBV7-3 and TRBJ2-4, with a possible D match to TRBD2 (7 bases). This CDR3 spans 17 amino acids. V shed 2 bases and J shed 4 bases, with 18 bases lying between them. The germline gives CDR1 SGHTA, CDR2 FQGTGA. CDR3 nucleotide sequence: TGTGCCAGCAGCTTAGGGGGGGCGCCCCTCGTAAAAAACATTCAGTACTTC. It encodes CASSLGGAPLVKNIQYF.

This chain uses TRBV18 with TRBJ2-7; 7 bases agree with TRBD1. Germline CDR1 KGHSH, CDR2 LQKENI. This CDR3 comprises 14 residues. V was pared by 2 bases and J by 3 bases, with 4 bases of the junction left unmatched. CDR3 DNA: TGTGCCAGCTCACCAAGTCCAGGGGGCTACGAGCAGTACTTC. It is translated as CASSPSPGGYEQYF.

The CDR3 loop is CAIPGGYRTSSGANVLTF. The CDR3 nucleotides are TGTGCCATCCCGGGGGGATACAGGACTAGCTCTGGGGCCAACGTCCTGACTTTC. The rearrangement joins TRBV7-9 to TRBJ2-6, with TRBD2 identical over 7 bases. The CDR3 is made up of 18 amino acids. CDR1 SEHNR and CDR2 FQNEAQ come from the germline V gene (reference sequence). J was trimmed by 0 bases and V by 10 bases; bases with no gene match: 15.

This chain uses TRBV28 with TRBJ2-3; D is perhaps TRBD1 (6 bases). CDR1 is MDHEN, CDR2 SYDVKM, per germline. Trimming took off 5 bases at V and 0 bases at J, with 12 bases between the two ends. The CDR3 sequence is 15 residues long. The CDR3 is CASSGGGTSTDTQYF. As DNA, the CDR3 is TGTGCCAGCAGTGGGGGCGGAACTAGCACAGATACGCAGTATTTT.